The text below deals with one TCR beta chain. This receptor's antigen is unknown. Base-call qualities are not available, and no considerably larger clone is one nucleotide away. This sample was taken from a study of blood T cell repertoires in COVID-19 (TCRdb year 2020). Study-wide context: The collaborator samples originated in the United States, Italy and Spain and spanned the acute and convalescent phases of COVID-19. Samples came from the ongoing ImmuneRACE study (first 160 participants) plus 1,254 subjects from 6 global collaborators. The material from the prospective study consisted of cDNA or gDNA derived from T cells, B-cell-depleted T cells, or PBMCs. Deeply sampled blood TCRbeta repertoires from subjects exposed to, actively infected with, or recovered from COVID-19 were included in the dataset. A freely available public database, intended as a resource for researchers studying the immune response to SARS-CoV-2, is where the repertoires were released. Where available, HLA class I and class II types were taken from metadata supplied by the sample provider and were not determined by assay-based typing. Nearly every sample came with metadata listing a de-identified subject ID, COVID-19 status, age in years and sex.

Overall results and qualifications from the work: The amount of clinical and demographic metadata varied by source and participant and was provided uncurated.

The collaborating institutions used their own protocols to collect whole blood in K2EDTA tubes. Collaborator samples were shipped for TCRbeta analysis as frozen whole blood, isolated PBMCs, or DNA extracted from either sample type. The immunoSEQ Assay, a bias-controlled multiplex PCR, was used to amplify TCRbeta CDR3 regions from genomic DNA. The authors' analysis ran thus. The number of nucleated cells in each sample was estimated by amplification of reference gene primers within the assay. Sequence reads were collapsed and filtered to measure the absolute abundance of every unique TCRbeta CDR3 rearrangement. Productive Simpson clonality was computed per sample as the square root of Simpson's diversity index over productive rearrangements. As stored in TCRdb, this immuneACCESS dataset retains in-frame rearrangements with V and J assigned. A fraction of the clones does not appear; measured against another copy, unresolved V genes explain less than half of the discrepancy, and the remainder lacks a known reason. That table gives V, J and clone size, and the DNA gave D and trimming. For this sample the table gives 120,000 or so clones, of which 80% to 85% were detected only once. 3.5% to 4.5% of the sample is in the top ten clones.

The receptor was derived from a woman between 50 and 59 years old with acute or convalescent COVID-19. Sequenced input: peripheral blood.

The CDR3 is CASSDGTGDQPQHF. The base sequence is TGTGCCAGCAGTGATGGGACAGGGGATCAGCCCCAGCATTTT. The chain employs TRBV2 and TRBJ1-5; TRBD1 lines up with 10 middle nucleotides. The CDR3, cysteine through phenylalanine, is 14 amino acids long. CDR3 DNA is the only sequence kept; it has 42 bases, read in frame from the first base. In the germline V gene, CDR1 corresponds to SNHLY and CDR2 to FYNNEI. For this chain, trimming is 3 bases at the V end and 5 bases at the J end, and the number of junction bases without a gene match is 1.